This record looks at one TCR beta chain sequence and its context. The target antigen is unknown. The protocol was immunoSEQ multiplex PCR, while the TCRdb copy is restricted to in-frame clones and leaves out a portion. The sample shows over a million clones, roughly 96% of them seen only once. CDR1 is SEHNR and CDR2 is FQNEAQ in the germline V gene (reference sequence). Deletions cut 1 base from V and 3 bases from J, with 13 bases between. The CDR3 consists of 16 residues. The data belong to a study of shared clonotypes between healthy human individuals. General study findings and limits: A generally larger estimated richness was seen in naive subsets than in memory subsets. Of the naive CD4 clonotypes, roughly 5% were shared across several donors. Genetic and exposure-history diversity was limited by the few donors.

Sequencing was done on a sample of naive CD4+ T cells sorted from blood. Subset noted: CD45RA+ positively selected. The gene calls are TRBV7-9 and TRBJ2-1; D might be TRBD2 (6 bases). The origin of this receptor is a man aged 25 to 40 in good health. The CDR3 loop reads CASSLGFTGLYNEQFF. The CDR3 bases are TGTGCCAGCAGCTTAGGTTTCACGGGACTCTACAATGAGCAGTTCTTC.